This TCR beta chain was found in a study of T cell changes during pregnancy in multiple sclerosis. Losses at the gene ends were 6 bases for V and 3 bases for J; bases not matched to a gene: 8. Germline V gene sequence: CDR1 LGHNA, CDR2 YNFKEQ. The CDR3 runs 15 residues. The protocol was immunoSEQ multiplex PCR, while the TCRdb copy is restricted to in-frame clones and leaves out a portion. Among about 80,000 clones listed, approximately 94% were seen once. The chain couples TRBV4-2 to TRBJ1-2; 9 nucleotides line up with TRBD1. The sample in question was peripheral blood, obtained in the third trimester of pregnancy. This receptor was obtained from a female donor with multiple sclerosis, enrolled in a pregnancy study. CDR3 DNA: TGTGCCAGCAGTTCGAGAGACAGGGGGGACTATGGCTACACCTTC. This encodes CASSSRDRGDYGYTF.